These 31 T cell receptor beta chains share one sample of origin, sequenced in a study of beta chain features in type 1 diabetes. Expressed TCRB transcripts were sequenced because the isolated RNA had all been reverse transcribed beforehand. Produced via immunoSEQ multiplex PCR; TCRdb's table is partial and in-frame only. The sample shows more than 150,000 clones, around 13% of them seen only once. The sequenced sample was central memory CD4+ T cells from blood. The receptors were gathered from a young woman in good health.

The chain is built from TRBV15 and TRBJ2-1; the D gene is possibly TRBD2 (8 bases). Germline V gene sequence: CDR1 LNHNV, CDR2 YYDKDF (reference sequence). V was cut by 4 bases and J by 3 bases, with 31 bases left in between. CDR3 length equals 21 residues. The CDR3 DNA reads TGTGCCACCAGCATACTGACAGGGAACCTCCGGGGAGCGGGGGTCTACAATGAGCAGTTCTTC. It encodes CATSILTGNLRGAGVYNEQFF.

The chain recombines TRBV15 with TRBJ2-3, with 9 bases identical to TRBD2. V was clipped by 0 bases and J by 6 bases; unmatched bases: 10. This CDR3 has 17 residues. Germline V gives CDR1 LNHNV, CDR2 YYDKDF (reference sequence). The CDR3 coding sequence is TGTGCCACCAGCAGAGATCGGGCGGGAGGGCCCAGGGATACGCAGTATTTT. It encodes CATSRDRAGGPRDTQYF. The complete variable domain, with remaining parts taken from reference TRBV15 and TRBJ2-3, reads DAMVIQNPRYQVTQFGKPVTLSCSQTLNHNVMYWYQQKSSQAPKLLFHYYDKDFNNEADTPDNFQSRRPNTSFCFLDIRSPGLGDTAMYLCATSRDRAGGPRDTQYFGPGTRLTVL.

CDR3 bases: TGTGCCAGCAGCGCTAGACAGTCGTTTACTGAAGCTTTCTTT. Amino acid sequence: CASSARQSFTEAFF. V gene TRBV5-8 combines with J gene TRBJ1-1, with D possibly TRBD1 on 5 matching bases. V gave up 4 bases and J gave up 5 bases, with 15 bases separating them. CDR1 SGHTS and CDR2 YDEGEE come from the germline V gene. The length of the CDR3 is 14 residues.

This clone has only a few counts. The rearrangement links TRBV29-1 to TRBJ1-4; TRBD1 aligns across 10 bases. This CDR3 has 13 amino acids. CDR1 is SQVTM and CDR2 is ANQGSEA in the germline V gene. V dropped 7 bases and J dropped 8; count of bases not matched to a gene: 7. The CDR3 region has the DNA TGCAGCGGAGGGACAGGGGACCGAGAAAAACTGTTTTTT. Translating it yields CSGGTGDREKLFF.

This chain links TRBV30 with TRBJ2-3, with 13 bases lining up with TRBD2. V lost 4 bases and J lost 3; bases outside the gene matches: 7. The CDR3 is 16 amino acids. CDR1 is GTSNPN and CDR2 is SVGIG in the germline V gene (reference sequence). CDR3 in DNA: TGTGCCTGGAAAAGAGGACTAGCGGGAGCAACAGATACGCAGTATTTT. This codes for CAWKRGLAGATDTQYF.

This clone was detected a few times. The rearrangement links TRBV11-3 to TRBJ2-1; 9 nucleotides agree with TRBD1. After removal of 5 bases from V and 2 bases from J, the junction contained 4 bases not matched to a gene. This CDR3 is 15 amino acids long. Germline lookup yields CDR1 SGHNT and CDR2 YENEEA. CDR3 in DNA: TGTGCCAGCAGCCCAGGACAGGGGACCTACAATGAGCAGTTCTTC. Translating gives CASSPGQGTYNEQFF. Full variable domain (rest looked up from reference TRBV11-3 and TRBJ2-1): EAGVVQSPRYKIIEKKQPVAFWCNPISGHNTLYWYLQNLGQGPELLIRYENEEAVDDSQLPKDRFSAERLKGVDSTLKIQPAELGDSAVYLCASSPGQGTYNEQFFGPGTRLTVL.

The chain uses TRBV6-5 and TRBJ2-7; D unclear. The V end was cut by 1 base, the J end by 6 bases, with 13 bases between. This CDR3 has 14 amino acids. Per germline, CDR1 MNHEY and CDR2 SVGAGI. CDR3 bases: TGTGCCAGCAGTTACTATGGAAGGCCGGGCGAGCAGTACTTC. It is translated as CASSYYGRPGEQYF.

The chain recombines TRBV30 with TRBJ2-2; 10 bases align to TRBD1. This CDR3 is built from 14 residues. From germline, CDR1 is GTSNPN and CDR2 SVGIG (reference sequence). V shed 2 bases and J 6 bases; nucleotides not matched to a gene: 3. CDR3 loop: CAWSWTGGSGELFF. CDR3 bases: TGTGCCTGGAGTTGGACAGGGGGATCCGGGGAGCTGTTTTTT.

The chain uses TRBV6-5 and TRBJ2-1, with a weak D call TRBD2 (6 bases). CDR1 MNHEY and CDR2 SVGAGI come from the germline V gene. The V and J ends lost 2 bases and 8 bases respectively, with 16 bases between them. The CDR3 consists of 15 residues. The CDR3 sequence is CASSYRRRAGDEQFF. CDR3 nucleotide sequence: TGTGCCAGCAGTTACAGAAGGAGAGCGGGCGATGAGCAGTTCTTC.

This clone was seen a handful of times. This chain joins TRBV11-1 and TRBJ2-5, with 13 positions matching TRBD2. Germline CDR1 is SGHAT and CDR2 is FQDESV (reference sequence). This CDR3 is built from 16 residues. V gave up 5 bases and J gave up 3 bases; unmatched junction bases: 6. The DNA of the CDR3 is TGTGCCAGCAGCCTATCGGGACTAGCGGGAAAAGAGACCCAGTACTTC. Translating gives CASSLSGLAGKETQYF. Full variable domain (rest looked up from reference TRBV11-1 and TRBJ2-5): EAEVAQSPRYKITEKSQAVAFWCDPISGHATLYWYRQILGQGPELLVQFQDESVVDDSQLPKDRFSAERLKGVDSTLKIQPAELGDSAMYLCASSLSGLAGKETQYFGPGTRLLVL.

J is TRBJ1-1 and V is TRBV4-1, with TRBD1 as a possible D gene (6 bases). Trimming took off 0 bases at V and 0 bases at J, with 26 bases between the two ends. The CDR3 is made up of 21 amino acids. Germline-derived CDR1 and CDR2 are MGHRA and YSYEKL. CDR3 region: CASSQEGDRRMSTKMNTEAFF. The CDR3 region has the DNA TGCGCCAGCAGCCAAGAAGGAGACAGGCGAATGAGCACGAAAATGAACACTGAAGCTTTCTTT.

This clone has only a few counts. The rearrangement joins TRBV18 to TRBJ2-1, with TRBD2 matching over 10 bases. The CDR3 is 17 amino acids. The germline V gene has CDR1 KGHSH and CDR2 LQKENI. The trim removed 1 base at V and 2 bases at J, leaving 5 bases unmatched. As DNA, the CDR3 is TGTGCCAGCTCACCACTCAGGACTAGCGGAACCTACAATGAGCAGTTCTTC. It encodes CASSPLRTSGTYNEQFF.

The CDR3 region is CSVEGGAGTGELFF. CDR3 in DNA: TGCAGCGTTGAGGGGGGGGCAGGCACCGGGGAGCTGTTTTTT. V and J are TRBV29-1 and TRBJ2-2, with TRBD2 as a possible D gene (7 bases). With 3 bases removed from V and 4 bases from J, the gap between germline ends came to 12 bases. The CDR3 length is 14 residues. Looked up from germline, CDR1 is SQVTM and CDR2 is ANQGSEA.

The rearrangement uses TRBV6-5 and TRBJ2-7, with 9 bases lining up with TRBD1. Germline trimming cut 6 bases from V and 7 bases from J; bases unmatched to any gene: 10. The CDR3 contains 14 residues. CDR1 and CDR2 from the germline V gene are MNHEY and SVGAGI. The CDR3, as DNA: TGTGCCAGCAGAAACCCGGGACAGGGAGGGGAGCAGTACTTC. It encodes CASRNPGQGGEQYF.

The rearrangement links TRBV4-1 to TRBJ2-7; the D gene is possibly TRBD2 (6 bases). The CDR3 extends over 16 amino acids. CDR1 MGHRA and CDR2 YSYEKL come from the germline V gene. V was shortened by 3 bases and J by 0 bases, with 15 bases between the two germline ends. Here the CDR3 DNA reads TGCGCCAGCAGCCAGGCAGGGACTGATGGCTCCTACGAGCAGTACTTC. This translates into CASSQAGTDGSYEQYF.

This clone has just a few counts. The chain uses TRBV29-1 and TRBJ2-7; no definite D call. This CDR3 region has 14 residues. Per the germline V gene, CDR1 is SQVTM and CDR2 is ANQGSEA. The germline V and J ends were trimmed by 1 base and 2 bases, with 12 bases remaining between them. The CDR3 loop reads CSVEVRKPPYEQYF. The CDR3 DNA follows: TGCAGCGTTGAAGTGAGGAAACCCCCCTACGAGCAGTACTTC.

The table lists this clone with a few counts. The J gene is TRBJ2-1, the V gene TRBV2; D remains ambiguous. This CDR3 has 14 residues. V was cut by 8 bases and J by 8 bases, with 19 bases left in between. Per the germline V gene, CDR1 is SNHLY and CDR2 is FYNNEI. DNA for the CDR3: TGTGCCAGCTCTCTCGACAAGCTCTGGTATGAGCAGTTCTTC. Translation: CASSLDKLWYEQFF.

The rearrangement links TRBV7-8 to TRBJ2-1; D is unclear. Germline loops: CDR1 SGHVS, CDR2 FQNEAQ. V lost 3 bases, J lost 4 bases, and 7 bases lay in between. The CDR3 has 13 amino acids. This CDR3 reads CASSFRTYNEQFF. The CDR3 DNA sequence: TGTGCCAGCAGCTTCCGCACTTACAATGAGCAGTTCTTC.

V is TRBV19 and J is TRBJ1-3; D is ambiguous. Germline V gene sequence: CDR1 LNHDA, CDR2 SQIVND (reference sequence). This CDR3 contains 11 residues. Trimming removed 5 bases from V and 8 bases from J, with 7 bases in between. The DNA of the CDR3 is TGTGCCAGTAGTCAACTCCACACCATATATTTT. Amino acid sequence: CASSQLHTIYF.

The chain links TRBV10-3 to TRBJ2-1; 9 positions agree with TRBD2. This CDR3 has 12 residues. The germline V gene has CDR1 ENHRY and CDR2 SYGVKD. The trim removed 9 bases at V and 8 bases at J, leaving 5 bases unmatched. Here the CDR3 reads CAISGSADEQFF. The CDR3 DNA sequence: TGTGCCATTAGCGGGAGTGCGGATGAGCAGTTCTTC.

This chain links TRBV5-6 with TRBJ2-2; D unresolved. The V gene's germline CDR1 is SGHDT and CDR2 YYEEEE. This CDR3 spans 12 amino acids. Trimming shortened V by 1 base and J by 7 bases, and 5 bases separated the two germline ends. The CDR3 DNA follows: TGTGCCAGCAGCTTGTCTATCGGGGAGCTGTTTTTT. It codes for CASSLSIGELFF.

This chain uses TRBV29-1 with TRBJ2-7; the match to TRBD1 covers 11 bases. Unmatched junction bases numbered 13, after V lost 6 bases and J lost 6 bases. The CDR3 runs 15 residues. CDR1 is SQVTM and CDR2 is ANQGSEA in the germline V gene. The CDR3: CSVALDLGTGGEQYF. The CDR3 region has the DNA TGCAGCGTGGCCCTCGACCTCGGGACAGGGGGCGAGCAGTACTTC.

The CDR3 here is CASSQTLAGVDTQYF. The CDR3 nucleotides read TGCGCCAGCAGCCAAACCCTAGCGGGAGTAGATACGCAGTATTTT. This chain links TRBV5-1 with TRBJ2-3, with 10 bases identical to TRBD2. There are 15 residues in the CDR3. The ends lost 4 bases at V and 5 bases at J; junction bases unmatched: 7. Germline V lookup: CDR1 SGHRS, CDR2 YFSETQ.

The table lists this clone with a few counts. The gene calls are TRBV28 and TRBJ1-1; D remains ambiguous. The CDR3 is 13 amino acids. Trimming took 8 bases from V and 0 from J, leaving 10 bases between them. In germline, CDR1 is MDHEN, CDR2 SYDVKM. This CDR3 reads CASEGPMNTEAFF. CDR3 nucleotide sequence: TGTGCCAGCGAGGGTCCAATGAACACTGAAGCTTTCTTT.

This clone has a handful of counts. The chain is built from TRBV6-1 and TRBJ2-5; D is perhaps TRBD1 (6 bases). The CDR3 spans 13 residues. Trimming pared 4 bases from V and 3 bases from J, leaving 9 bases between. CDR1 MNHNS and CDR2 SASEGT come from the germline V gene. The CDR3 DNA sequence: TGTGCCAGCAGTGCCACAGGGAAAGAGACCCAGTACTTC. Translated: CASSATGKETQYF.

The V and J genes are TRBV5-4 and TRBJ2-5; 7 positions match TRBD1. The CDR3 is made up of 15 amino acids. The V segment lost 0 bases and the J segment 4 bases; nucleotides outside the gene matches: 6. Germline CDR1 reads SGHNT; CDR2 reads YYREEE (reference sequence). CDR3 residues: CASSLALDRTETQYF. CDR3 bases: TGTGCCAGCAGCTTGGCTCTGGACAGGACAGAGACCCAGTACTTC. The whole variable domain, remainder taken from reference TRBV5-4 and TRBJ2-5, is ETGVTQSPTHLIKTRGQQVTLRCSSQSGHNTVSWYQQALGQGPQFIFQYYREEENGRGNFPPRFSGLQFPNYSSELNVNALELDDSALYLCASSLALDRTETQYFGPGTRLLVL.

The chain joins TRBV6-5 to TRBJ1-2, with TRBD1 matching over 8 bases. The CDR3 contains 14 residues. With 4 bases clipped from V and 4 bases from J, the junction kept 5 bases outside the gene matches. Germline CDR1 is MNHEY and CDR2 is SVGAGI. CDR3 amino acids: CASSSRQGSYGYTF. CDR3 nucleotides: TGTGCCAGCAGTTCAAGACAGGGGAGCTATGGCTACACCTTC.

The chain has TRBV28 and TRBJ2-7; D gene unclear. Trimming left V 7 bases short and J 0 bases short, with 10 bases between. This CDR3 region has 13 residues. Germline CDR1 and CDR2: MDHEN and SYDVKM. CDR3 residues: CASTTTSSYEQYF. DNA for the CDR3: TGTGCCAGCACCACGACATCCTCCTACGAGCAGTACTTC.

The sample holds a few counts of this clone. The chain couples TRBV7-2 to TRBJ2-2, with a weak D call TRBD1 (6 bases). Trimming left V 4 bases short and J 13 bases short, with 13 bases between. Looked up from germline, CDR1 is SGHTA and CDR2 is FQGNSA. The CDR3 totals 12 residues. The CDR3 reads CASSSGVRGLFF. The CDR3 DNA reads as TGTGCCAGCAGCTCAGGGGTTAGGGGGCTGTTTTTT.

This clone has only a few counts. This chain uses TRBV29-1 with TRBJ1-2; D remains unclear. CDR1 is SQVTM, CDR2 ANQGSEA, per germline. CDR3 length: 13 residues. V lost 7 bases and J 3 bases, leaving 15 bases between the germline ends. CDR3 bases: TGCAGCGGGACTGGGTCAGTGGACTATGGCTACACCTTC. It translates to CSGTGSVDYGYTF. Supplemented by reference TRBV29-1 and TRBJ1-2, the full variable domain reads SAVISQKPSRDICQRGTSLTIQCQVDSQVTMMFWYRQQPGQSLTLIATANQGSEATYESGFVIDKFPISRPNLTFSTLTVSNMSPEDSSIYLCSGTGSVDYGYTFGSGTRLTVV.

The genes are TRBV18 and TRBJ2-7, with D hard to call. The CDR3 contains 13 residues. Looked up from germline, CDR1 is KGHSH and CDR2 is LQKENI. V dropped 2 bases and J dropped 0 bases, with 5 bases sitting between them. The DNA of the CDR3 is TGTGCCAGCTCACCAGCCGGCTCCTACGAGCAGTACTTC. It codes for CASSPAGSYEQYF.